The 9 T cell receptor beta chains in this list originate from one sample, sequenced in a study of T cell changes during pregnancy in multiple sclerosis. Generated by immunoSEQ multiplex PCR, the TCRdb table keeps only in-frame clones and is missing some. In the table there are some 44,000 clones, 85% to 95% of which are singletons. This specimen was CD4+ T cells from peripheral blood mononuclear cells, taken in the third trimester of pregnancy. All receptors derive from a female donor with multiple sclerosis, enrolled in a pregnancy study.

Only a few counts were recorded for this clone. J is TRBJ2-7 and V is TRBV10-3; TRBD1 matches 9 bases. Looked up from germline, CDR1 is ENHRY and CDR2 is SYGVKD. This CDR3 has 13 residues. Trimming at V came to 5 bases and at J to 5 bases, leaving 4 bases not matched to a gene. The CDR3 loop is CAISPGTGNEQYF. CDR3 nucleotides: TGTGCCATCAGTCCTGGGACAGGGAACGAGCAGTACTTC.

The rearrangement links TRBV7-9 to TRBJ1-4; perhaps TRBD1 as D (5 bases). This CDR3 has 17 amino acids. Germline lookup yields CDR1 SEHNR and CDR2 FQNEAQ (reference sequence). Trimming shortened V by 2 bases and J by 4 bases, and 17 bases separated the two germline ends. The CDR3 nucleotides are TGTGCCAGCAGCTTACATGAAAGGAAGGGGATTAATGAAAAACTGTTTTTT. Protein: CASSLHERKGINEKLFF.

This rearrangement joins TRBV14 to TRBJ2-2; 8 bases match TRBD2. This CDR3 comprises 15 residues. V dropped 5 bases and J dropped 7; count of bases not matched to a gene: 9. The germline V gene encodes CDR1 SGHDN and CDR2 FVKESK. This CDR3 is CASSARREASGELFF. The CDR3 DNA reads as TGTGCCAGCAGCGCCCGGCGGGAGGCGAGCGGGGAGCTGTTTTTT.

This clone was picked up one time. The genes are TRBV6-6 and TRBJ2-7; 10 bases are a match to TRBD2. With 5 bases clipped from V and 3 bases from J, the junction kept 4 bases outside the gene matches. The CDR3 spans 14 residues. The V gene's germline CDR1 is MNHNY and CDR2 SVGAGI (reference sequence). CDR3 sequence: CASSRLAGLYEQYF. CDR3 DNA sequence: TGTGCCAGCAGTCGACTAGCGGGCCTCTACGAGCAGTACTTC.

The chain recombines TRBV5-1 with TRBJ1-2; D is uncertain. There are 15 residues in the CDR3. The V end lost 8 bases, the J end lost 0 bases, and 17 bases lay between the germline ends. Germline V gene sequence: CDR1 SGHRS, CDR2 YFSETQ. CDR3 nucleotides: TGCGCCAGTACCTCGGGTCTTTCGCCTAACTATGGCTACACCTTC. Translating gives CASTSGLSPNYGYTF.

V gene TRBV7-2 combines with J gene TRBJ2-1, with TRBD2 matching over 7 bases. The CDR3 is 15 residues long. V was pared by 6 bases and J by 0 bases, with 5 bases of the junction left unmatched. Germline V gene sequence: CDR1 SGHTA, CDR2 FQGNSA. The CDR3 DNA is TGTGCCAGCAGACCAAGCGGGACCTCCTACAATGAGCAGTTCTTC. It specifies CASRPSGTSYNEQFF.

J is TRBJ2-1 and V is TRBV19; D is uncertain. Germline V lookup: CDR1 LNHDA, CDR2 SQIVND (reference sequence). The CDR3 is 14 amino acids. V lost 1 base to trimming and J lost 6 bases, with 10 bases between them. This CDR3 is CASSIGSSRNEQFF. The DNA of the CDR3 is TGTGCCAGTAGTATAGGGTCGAGTCGCAATGAGCAGTTCTTC.

V usage is TRBV15 and J usage is TRBJ2-7; 10 bases agree with TRBD2. The trim removed 5 bases at V and 2 bases at J, leaving 6 bases unmatched. CDR1 LNHNV and CDR2 YYDKDF come from the germline V gene (reference sequence). CDR3 size: 15 residues. The CDR3 DNA is TGTGCCACCAGCCCTTGGACTAGCGGAACCTACGAGCAGTACTTC. This gives the protein CATSPWTSGTYEQYF.

The chain carries TRBV7-8 and TRBJ1-3; 7 nucleotides match TRBD1. CDR1 is SGHVS and CDR2 is FQNEAQ in the germline V gene. Trimming cost V 3 bases and J 2 bases; bases outside gene matches: 13. The CDR3 covers 18 residues. CDR3 protein: CASSLMRQGILPGNTIYF. CDR3 coding DNA: TGTGCCAGCAGCTTGATGAGACAGGGTATACTTCCTGGAAACACCATATATTTT.